This T cell receptor beta chain was identified in a study of tumor-infiltrating lymphocytes in primary liver carcinoma. RNA and DNA were co-extracted from about 19-30 mg of unsorted bulk tissue. Donors were untreated and chronically infected with HBV. This clonotype was seen a single time. The junction and the germline gene differ at one end; a read error may be behind it. Starting material of 450 to 500 ng total RNA yielded TCR beta cDNA via a constant-region primer. Amplification in three nested multiplex PCR rounds with slightly modified ARM-PCR gave rise to TCR beta libraries. MiXCR was run by TCRdb on the multiplex PCR reads, yielding one entry per CDR3 protein. The sample records around 40,000 distinct CDR3 sequences, around 70% being singletons. The TCR was taken from a man aged 40-49 years with primary liver carcinoma and hepatitis B virus infection. What was sequenced was liver tumor tissue from sampling region 2. The subset is: tumor region T2, inferior pole.

The CDR3 protein is CASTQGQYGHTF. For the CDR3, the DNA is TGTGCCAGCACCCAAGGGCAGTATGGCCACACTTTC. The chain couples TRBV6-2 or TRBV6-3 to TRBJ1-2, with no clear D. The CDR3 has 12 residues. The V gene's germline CDR1 is MNHEY and CDR2 SVGEGT.